The 18 T cell receptor beta chains listed next were all sequenced from one sample in a study of OX40 agonist ivuxolimab in advanced cancers. Measured with immunoSEQ multiplex PCR; TCRdb has only the in-frame clones, and not every one. The sample has roughly 73,000 clones, roughly 80% seen once. Sequences were derived from CD4+ or CD8+ T cells sorted from blood, sampled in a trial of the OX40 agonist ivuxolimab. These receptors were obtained from an adult with an advanced solid tumor such as melanoma, head and neck, liver or kidney cancer.

The rearrangement uses TRBV10-1 and TRBJ2-7; D unresolved. The CDR3 loop spans 12 amino acids. Germline lookup yields CDR1 WNHNN and CDR2 SYGVQD (reference sequence). With 0 bases removed from V and 4 bases from J, the gap between germline ends came to 4 bases. CDR3 protein: CASSESRYEQYF. The DNA for the CDR3 is TGCGCCAGCAGTGAGTCCAGATACGAGCAGTACTTC.

The rearrangement joins TRBV6-1 to TRBJ2-3; 11 bases are shared with TRBD1. V was clipped by 6 bases and J by 3 bases; unmatched bases: 5. The CDR3 is made up of 15 amino acids. Per the germline V gene, CDR1 is MNHNS and CDR2 is SASEGT. CDR3 sequence (DNA): TGTGCCAGCAGGATCGGGGACAGGGGGACAGATACGCAGTATTTT. The encoded protein is CASRIGDRGTDTQYF.

The J gene is TRBJ2-5, the V gene TRBV7-9; 11 bases match TRBD2. J lost 5 bases, V lost 0 bases, and 2 bases had no gene match. The CDR3 runs 15 residues. Germline assignment: CDR1 SEHNR and CDR2 FQNEAQ (reference sequence). CDR3 nucleotides: TGTGCCAGCAGCTTAGCGACTAGCGGGGCGGAGACCCAGTACTTC. Translation gives CASSLATSGAETQYF. Complete variable domain (other parts from reference TRBV7-9 and TRBJ2-5): DTGVSQNPRHKITKRGQNVTFRCDPISEHNRLYWYRQTLGQGPEFLTYFQNEAQLEKSRLLSDRFSAERPKGSFSTLEIQRTEQGDSAMYLCASSLATSGAETQYFGPGTRLLVL.

This clone is a singleton in its sample. CDR3 nucleotide sequence: TGTGCCAGCAGCCTGGACCGGGGCGGCGGCTACACCTTC. Translated, it gives CASSLDRGGGYTF. This chain joins TRBV5-6 and TRBJ1-2; TRBD1 might be the D (5 bases). Trimming pared 4 bases from V and 8 bases from J, leaving 15 bases between. CDR3 length: 13 amino acids. CDR1 and CDR2 (germline): SGHDT, YYEEEE. The variable domain in full, completed from reference TRBV5-6 and TRBJ1-2, reads DAGVTQSPTHLIKTRGQQVTLRCSPKSGHDTVSWYQQALGQGPQFIFQYYEEEERQRGNFPDRFSGHQFPNYSSELNVNALLLGDSALYLCASSLDRGGGYTFGSGTRLTVV.

The V call is TRBV5-1, the J call TRBJ2-2; TRBD2 aligns across 13 bases. The CDR3 is made up of 17 amino acids. In germline, CDR1 is SGHRS, CDR2 YFSETQ. The V segment lost 4 bases and the J segment 2 bases; nucleotides outside the gene matches: 5. The CDR3 DNA follows: TGCGCCAGCAGCGCAGGACTAGCGGGGGCCAACACCGGGGAGCTGTTTTTT. Amino acid sequence: CASSAGLAGANTGELFF. Full variable domain (outside the CDR3, taken from reference TRBV5-1 and TRBJ2-2): KAGVTQTPRYLIKTRGQQVTLSCSPISGHRSVSWYQQTPGQGLQFLFEYFSETQRNKGNFPGRFSGRQFSNSRSEMNVSTLELGDSALYLCASSAGLAGANTGELFFGEGSRLTVL.

This chain connects TRBV4-1 to TRBJ1-2; D is unclear. The CDR3 consists of 13 residues. In germline, CDR1 is MGHRA, CDR2 YSYEKL. Trimming left V 0 bases short and J 4 bases short, with 6 bases between. In DNA, the CDR3 is TGCGCCAGCAGCCAAGAAGGGTTCTATGGCTACACCTTC. Its protein is CASSQEGFYGYTF.

This clone was detected a few times. The rearrangement joins TRBV28 to TRBJ1-3; no clear D. The CDR3 loop spans 16 amino acids. V was shortened by 0 bases and J by 5 bases, with 14 bases between the two germline ends. Looked up from germline, CDR1 is MDHEN and CDR2 is SYDVKM. CDR3 nucleotide sequence: TGTGCCAGCAGTTTATGGTTGGGAGGGAGTAGAAACACCATATATTTT. Translated: CASSLWLGGSRNTIYF.

This chain uses TRBV5-6 with TRBJ2-2; 16 bases match TRBD2. Germline CDR1 SGHDT, CDR2 YYEEEE. The junction had 10 bases not matched to a gene; V was cut back by 4 bases and J by 4 bases. This CDR3 spans 19 amino acids. CDR3 bases: TGTGCCAGCAGCCATACCGGGACTAGCGGGGGGGCCTTCACCGGGGAGCTGTTTTTT. Amino acids: CASSHTGTSGGAFTGELFF.

V gene TRBV5-1 combines with J gene TRBJ2-5, with 7 bases identical to TRBD2. From germline, CDR1 is SGHRS and CDR2 YFSETQ. V lost 0 bases, J lost 1 base, and 15 bases stayed unmatched. This CDR3 is built from 19 residues. The CDR3 reads CASSLAGGPGLGSQETQYF. CDR3 coding DNA: TGCGCCAGCAGCTTGGCCGGGGGACCTGGACTAGGGTCCCAAGAGACCCAGTACTTC.

CDR3 nucleotide sequence: TGCGCCAGCAGCTTGACCCAAGAAGGAAACACCATATATTTT. Amino acids: CASSLTQEGNTIYF. This chain connects TRBV5-1 to TRBJ1-3; D is unclear. The V and J ends lost 1 base and 4 bases respectively, with 9 bases between them. Per germline, CDR1 SGHRS and CDR2 YFSETQ. This CDR3 contains 14 residues.

The J gene is TRBJ1-5, the V gene TRBV6-4; a possible D gene is TRBD1 (5 bases). Looked up from germline, CDR1 is MRHNA and CDR2 is SNTAGT. This CDR3 contains 13 residues. V lost 6 bases and J 4 bases, leaving 10 bases between the germline ends. CDR3 protein: CASSQGLNQPQHF. The CDR3 DNA reads as TGTGCCAGCAGCCAGGGTCTTAATCAGCCCCAGCATTTT.

This rearrangement joins TRBV5-4 to TRBJ2-3; a weak D match, TRBD2 (7 bases). There are 17 residues in the CDR3. Trimming cost V 2 bases and J 0 bases, with 16 bases left between them. The germline gives CDR1 SGHNT, CDR2 YYREEE (reference sequence). CDR3 amino acids: CASSFEGGQDSTDTQYF. In DNA, the CDR3 is TGTGCCAGCAGCTTTGAGGGGGGGCAGGATAGCACAGATACGCAGTATTTT.

The J gene is TRBJ2-1, the V gene TRBV5-1, with 7 bases lining up with TRBD1. J gave up 13 bases and V 4 bases, and 14 bases lay outside the gene matches. The germline gives CDR1 SGHRS, CDR2 YFSETQ. The CDR3 covers 14 residues. The CDR3 is CASSDKQGIGTQFF. The CDR3 DNA is TGCGCCAGCAGCGATAAACAGGGGATAGGGACCCAGTTCTTC.

The CDR3 sequence: CAWSARTGGNSPLHF. DNA of the CDR3: TGTGCCTGGAGTGCACGGACAGGTGGGAATTCACCCCTCCACTTT. This rearrangement joins TRBV30 to TRBJ1-6; 7 nucleotides line up with TRBD1. Per germline, CDR1 GTSNPN and CDR2 SVGIG (reference sequence). The CDR3 sequence is 15 residues long. Trimming removed 1 base from V and 7 bases from J; junction bases left unmatched: 7.

V and J are TRBV5-1 and TRBJ1-4; a possible D gene is TRBD1 (5 bases). Per germline, CDR1 SGHRS and CDR2 YFSETQ. Trimming took off 5 bases at V and 8 bases at J, with 19 bases between the two ends. The CDR3 totals 15 residues. The CDR3 DNA reads TGCGCCAGCAGTCTGGGGACCCAAGCCACCGAAAAACTGTTTTTT. Translated: CASSLGTQATEKLFF.

This clone was detected a few times. The CDR3 nucleotides are TGCGCCAGCAGCTTGGCCGGGACAGGGAATAATAATTCACCCCTCCACTTT. It translates to CASSLAGTGNNNSPLHF. The chain combines TRBV5-1 with TRBJ1-6; TRBD1 matches at 9 bases. This CDR3 comprises 17 residues. V lost 0 bases to trimming and J lost 5 bases; unmatched junction nucleotides: 6. Germline CDR1 reads SGHRS; CDR2 reads YFSETQ.

This clone was recorded a few times. V gene TRBV4-2 combines with J gene TRBJ1-2; 9 bases agree with TRBD1. CDR1 LGHNA and CDR2 YNFKEQ come from the germline V gene. The CDR3 spans 16 residues. J gave up 7 bases and V 0 bases, and 9 bases lay outside the gene matches. CDR3 residues: CASSQEEGYRGLGYTF. The CDR3 DNA reads as TGTGCCAGCAGCCAAGAAGAAGGATACAGGGGGCTTGGCTACACCTTC.

V usage is TRBV4-1 and J usage is TRBJ2-7, with 8 bases aligning to TRBD2. Germline-derived CDR1 and CDR2 are MGHRA and YSYEKL. V lost 4 bases and J lost 0; bases outside the gene matches: 8. This CDR3 region has 16 residues. The CDR3, as DNA: TGCGCCAGCAGCCTCACTAGCGGCTCTTCCTCCTACGAGCAGTACTTC. Translation: CASSLTSGSSSYEQYF.